Listed below are T cell receptor beta chains from one sample, sequenced in a study of cytomegalovirus exposure and HLA in healthy donors. Clones were read by immunoSEQ multiplex PCR, and TCRdb kept only the in-frame ones, dropping some. The data show 140,000 to 150,000 clones, around two thirds seen once. Sequenced material: PBMCs. The receptors originated from a woman aged 55-69 years in good health and CMV-seropositive. The CDR3 runs from the conserved cysteine through the conserved F or W. A D gene is named only where the DNA matches it firmly. Clone sizes are given selectively: once, few, many, or a class where the clone is expanded.

-,TRBJ2-3,-,TRBV14,TGTGCCAGCAGCTGGACTAGCACAGATACGCAGTATTTT,CASSWTSTDTQYF
-,TRBJ2-3,-,TRBV29-1,TGCAGCGTGGGGGGTTTAGCCGCAGATACGCAGTATTTT,CSVGGLAADTQYF
-,TRBJ2-7,-,TRBV28,TGTGCCAGCAGTTTAACACAGACCTACGAGCAGTACTTC,CASSLTQTYEQYF
-,TRBJ1-1,-,TRBV19,TGTGCCAGTAGCTCTACCTGGGCAGGGGACACTGAAGCTTTCTTT,CASSSTWAGDTEAFF
-,TRBJ2-1,once,TRBV14,TGTGCCAGCGGCCGGACTCGCCCGGGGATGAAGTTCTTC,CASGRTRPGMKFF
-,TRBJ1-2,-,TRBV28,TGTGCCAGCAGTACCTCGGGACTGGGCTACACCTTC,CASSTSGLGYTF
TRBD2,TRBJ2-1,-,TRBV19,TGTGCCAGTAGATGGTCTAGCGGTTACAATGAGCAGTTCTTC,CASRWSSGYNEQFF
TRBD2,TRBJ2-3,-,TRBV5-4,TGTGCCAGCAGCCCGCTGGGGAGCGGGAGCTCTGCAGATACGCAGTATTTT,CASSPLGSGSSADTQYF
TRBD1,TRBJ1-1,-,TRBV10-3,TGTGCCATCAGTTTCACAGGGGGCACTGAAGCTTTCTTT,CAISFTGGTEAFF
TRBD1,TRBJ1-1,-,TRBV6-1,TGTGCCAGCTCCGGGACAGGGGTGACTGAAGCTTTCTTT,CASSGTGVTEAFF
-,TRBJ2-7,few,TRBV6-1,TGTGCCACCTCAGTGGACAGAGCCTACGAGCAGTACTTC,CATSVDRAYEQYF
TRBD1,TRBJ1-2,-,TRBV30,TGTGCCTGGAGTTCCCGTAAAGGACAGGGGGCCTATGGCTACACCTTC,CAWSSRKGQGAYGYTF
TRBD1,TRBJ1-1,few,TRBV29-1,TGCAGCGTACAGGGGGAACCCTACACTGAAGCTTTCTTT,CSVQGEPYTEAFF
TRBD1,TRBJ2-1,-,TRBV5-1,TGCGCCAGCAGCGCCGGGACAGGGACACACAATGAGCAGTTCTTC,CASSAGTGTHNEQFF
-,TRBJ1-1,-,TRBV6-6,TGTGCCAGCAGTTACGACGGGGGGAACACTGAAGCTTTCTTT,CASSYDGGNTEAFF
TRBD1,TRBJ1-1,-,TRBV5-6,TGTGCCAGCAGCTGGGGACAGACGAACACTGAAGCTTTCTTT,CASSWGQTNTEAFF
-,TRBJ1-4,-,TRBV19,TGTGCCAGTAGTCGCGGCTCTTCAACTAATGAAAAACTGTTTTTT,CASSRGSSTNEKLFF
TRBD2,TRBJ2-2,-,TRBV10-3,TGTGCCATCAGTGAGGGTAGCGGGAGGGACACCGGGGAGCTGTTTTTT,CAISEGSGRDTGELFF
TRBD1,TRBJ1-1,few,TRBV6-1,TGTGCCAGCAGCACGCAGGGGGCGACTGAAGCTTTCTTT,CASSTQGATEAFF
-,TRBJ1-2,-,TRBV20-1,TGCAGTGCTAGTTCCGGGGGTGGCTACACCTTC,CSASSGGGYTF
-,TRBJ1-1,-,TRBV19,TGTGCCAGTAGTATCACAGGGATGAACACTGAAGCTTTCTTT,CASSITGMNTEAFF
TRBD1,TRBJ1-4,-,TRBV25-1,TGTGCCAGCAGTAAACAGGGACAGGGGGCTTCCAATGAAAAACTGTTTTTT,CASSKQGQGASNEKLFF
TRBD1,TRBJ1-2,-,TRBV28,TGTGCCAGCAGTTTAGGGCCAGGACAGGCCTATGGCTACACCTTC,CASSLGPGQAYGYTF
-,TRBJ1-2,few,TRBV11-2,TGTGCCAGCAGCTTAACGAAGCACGGCTACACCTTC,CASSLTKHGYTF
TRBD1,TRBJ1-5,-,TRBV6-1,TGTGCCAGCAGTGAAGTGGACAGGGGGCGTAGGAGCAATCAGCCCCAGCATTTT,CASSEVDRGRRSNQPQHF
-,TRBJ1-2,-,TRBV30,TGTGCCTGCCACCAAGGCGGCTATGGCTACACCTTC,CACHQGGYGYTF
-,TRBJ1-1,-,TRBV19,TGTGCCAGTAGTATCTTCAGTACAACTGAAGCTTTCTTT,CASSIFSTTEAFF
-,TRBJ2-7,few,TRBV7-9,TGTGCCAGCAGCTTTATAGGGGGCTACGAGCAGTACTTC,CASSFIGGYEQYF
TRBD2,TRBJ2-7,-,TRBV6-5,TGTGCCAGCAGTTACCAGCGGGGACTCTACGAGCAGTACTTC,CASSYQRGLYEQYF
TRBD1,TRBJ2-3,-,TRBV25-1,TGTGCCAGCAGTGAATTCGGGACAGCCACAGATACGCAGTATTTT,CASSEFGTATDTQYF
TRBD1,TRBJ1-2,-,TRBV5-6,TGTGCCAGCAGCTTCGGACAGGCCAACTATGGCTACACCTTC,CASSFGQANYGYTF
-,TRBJ2-7,-,TRBV10-2,TGCGCCAGCATCCCAACTTCCTCCTACGAGCAGTACTTC,CASIPTSSYEQYF
-,TRBJ1-2,-,TRBV27,TGTGCCAGCAGTTTCGATGTGGGGGCTGCTGGCTACACCTTC,CASSFDVGAAGYTF
-,TRBJ1-1,-,TRBV5-1,TGCGCCAGCAGCTTGGCTGGGAGGGGGACTGAAGCTTTCTTT,CASSLAGRGTEAFF
TRBD1,TRBJ2-5,-,TRBV10-3,TGTGCCACTACAGGGGGGCGGGAAGAGACCCAGTACTTC,CATTGGREETQYF
-,TRBJ1-2,-,TRBV6-5,TGTGCCAGCAGTTCCCAGACAGGTTATGGCTACACCTTC,CASSSQTGYGYTF
TRBD1,TRBJ1-1,-,TRBV7-6,TGTGCCAGCAGCCCAACAGGGGGGGACGTGAACACTGAAGCTTTCTTT,CASSPTGGDVNTEAFF
TRBD2,TRBJ2-7,-,TRBV5-1,TGCGCCAGCAGCCCGGGACTACCGGAGGGAGAGCAGTACTTC,CASSPGLPEGEQYF
TRBD1,TRBJ1-2,-,TRBV19,TGTGCCAGTAGCGAACAGGGGCCTGGCTACACCTTC,CASSEQGPGYTF
TRBD2,TRBJ2-7,-,TRBV7-9,TGTGCCAGCAGTCCCTGGGGGGGGAGCTCCTACGAGCAGTACTTC,CASSPWGGSSYEQYF
TRBD1,TRBJ2-7,-,TRBV5-1,TGCGCCAGCAGCTTGGCGGGGACAGTCTACGAGCAGTACTTC,CASSLAGTVYEQYF
-,TRBJ2-3,-,TRBV9,TGTGCCAGCAGCGTAGTAACGGGAAGCTCAGATACGCAGTATTTT,CASSVVTGSSDTQYF
TRBD2,TRBJ2-1,-,TRBV28,TGTGCCAGCAGTCCCCTAGCGGGAGGGCCCTACAATGAGCAGTTCTTC,CASSPLAGGPYNEQFF
-,TRBJ2-3,once,TRBV10-2,TGCGCCAGCAGTGAGTCGGATCGGGAGACAGATACGCAGTATTTT,CASSESDRETDTQYF
TRBD1,TRBJ1-4,-,TRBV5-1,TGCGCCAGCAGCCGGACAGGAGAAAAACTGTTTTTT,CASSRTGEKLFF
-,TRBJ2-7,-,TRBV21-1,TGTGCCAGCAGCAAAGCATACCGTTCGTACCGGGACAGAAGGACCTACGAGCAGTACTTC,CASSKAYRSYRDRRTYEQYF
-,TRBJ2-1,-,TRBV29-1,TGCAGCGTTCCCCCAAGGCCCACAGGCAACTACAATGAGCAGTTCTTC,CSVPPRPTGNYNEQFF
TRBD1,TRBJ2-1,-,TRBV30,TGTGCCTGGGGGACAGGGGGCTCCTACAATGAGCAGTTCTTC,CAWGTGGSYNEQFF
TRBD1,TRBJ1-1,-,TRBV5-4,TGTGCCAGCAGCCTGGGACAGCTATTCACTGAAGCTTTCTTT,CASSLGQLFTEAFF
-,TRBJ1-5,medium-sized,TRBV9,TGTGCCAGCAGCGTAGACAGTAGCAATCAGCCCCAGCATTTT,CASSVDSSNQPQHF
TRBD1,TRBJ2-6,-,TRBV30,TGTGCCTGGCGAAGGGGACAGGGTTCTTATGGGGCCAACGTCCTGACTTTC,CAWRRGQGSYGANVLTF
-,TRBJ1-2,once,TRBV7-9,TGTGCCAGCAGCTCCCCCCCATACTATGGCTACACCTTC,CASSSPPYYGYTF
-,TRBJ2-7,few,TRBV14,TGTGCCAGCAGCCAAGGGTGGCGGGGGCATTCTAGCTCCTACGAGCAGTACTTC,CASSQGWRGHSSSYEQYF
-,TRBJ1-6,-,TRBV5-1,TGCGCCAGCAGCCGAGACATGAGCTCCTATAATTCACCCCTCCACTTT,CASSRDMSSYNSPLHF
TRBD2,TRBJ2-4,-,TRBV28,TGTGCCAGCAGTTCGCCGGGACTAGGGAAAAACATTCAGTACTTC,CASSSPGLGKNIQYF
-,TRBJ1-2,-,TRBV19,TGTGCCAGTAGTATAGATTCCTGGCAGCGCGGGAATGGCTACACCTTC,CASSIDSWQRGNGYTF
-,TRBJ1-2,-,TRBV28,TGTGCCAGCAGTTTCGGGGGGGAAAACTATGGCTACACCTTC,CASSFGGENYGYTF
-,TRBJ1-1,-,TRBV7-9,TGTGCCAGCAGCGTGGAGACTGAAGCTTTCTTT,CASSVETEAFF
TRBD1,TRBJ1-1,-,TRBV5-8,TGTGCCAGCAGCTGGACAGGACTGAACACTGAAGCTTTCTTT,CASSWTGLNTEAFF
-,TRBJ2-7,few,TRBV6-1,TGTGCCAGCAGTGAGGGCTACGAGCAGTACTTC,CASSEGYEQYF